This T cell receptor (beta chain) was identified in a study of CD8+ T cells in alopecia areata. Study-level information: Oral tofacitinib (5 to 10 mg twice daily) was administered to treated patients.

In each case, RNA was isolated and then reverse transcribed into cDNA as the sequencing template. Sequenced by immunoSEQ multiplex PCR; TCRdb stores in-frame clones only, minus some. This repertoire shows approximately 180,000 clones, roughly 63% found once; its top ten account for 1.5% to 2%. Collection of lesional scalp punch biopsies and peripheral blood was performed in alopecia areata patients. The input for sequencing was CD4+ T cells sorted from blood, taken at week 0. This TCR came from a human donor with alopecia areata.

The CDR3 bases are TGTGCCAGCAGTGAATTGGAGGGATCCAAAAACATTCAGTACTTC. This gives the protein CASSELEGSKNIQYF. This rearrangement joins TRBV25-1 to TRBJ2-4; a possible D gene is TRBD2 (6 bases). CDR3 length: 15 residues. Germline CDR1 MGHDK, CDR2 SYGVNS. V shed 1 base and J shed 2 bases, with 9 bases lying between them.